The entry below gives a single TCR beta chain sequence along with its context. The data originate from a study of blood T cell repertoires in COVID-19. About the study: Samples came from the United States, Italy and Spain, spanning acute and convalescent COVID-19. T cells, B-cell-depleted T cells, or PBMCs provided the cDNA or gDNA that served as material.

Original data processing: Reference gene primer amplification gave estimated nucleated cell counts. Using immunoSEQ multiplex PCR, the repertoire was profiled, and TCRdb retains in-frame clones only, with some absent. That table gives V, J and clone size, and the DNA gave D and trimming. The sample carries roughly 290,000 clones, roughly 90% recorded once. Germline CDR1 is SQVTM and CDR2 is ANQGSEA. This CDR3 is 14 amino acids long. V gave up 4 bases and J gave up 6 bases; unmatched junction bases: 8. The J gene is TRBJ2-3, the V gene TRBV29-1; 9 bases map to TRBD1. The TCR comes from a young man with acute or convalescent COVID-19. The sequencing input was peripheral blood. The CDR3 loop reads CSVVPGTGRDTQYF. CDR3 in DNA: TGCAGCGTTGTCCCCGGGACAGGGAGGGATACGCAGTATTTT.